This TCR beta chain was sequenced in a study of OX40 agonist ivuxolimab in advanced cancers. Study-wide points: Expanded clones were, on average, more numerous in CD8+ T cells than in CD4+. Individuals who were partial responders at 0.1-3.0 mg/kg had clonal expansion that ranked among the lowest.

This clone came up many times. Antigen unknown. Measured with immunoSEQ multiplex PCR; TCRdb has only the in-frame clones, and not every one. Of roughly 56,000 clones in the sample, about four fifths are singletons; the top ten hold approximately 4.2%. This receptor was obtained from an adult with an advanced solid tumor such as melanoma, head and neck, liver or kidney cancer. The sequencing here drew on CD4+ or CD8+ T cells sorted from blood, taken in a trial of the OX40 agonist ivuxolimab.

The CDR3, as DNA: TGTGCCAGTAATCGGGGAGGGGGGCACAATGAGCAGTTCTTC. Its translation: CASNRGGGHNEQFF. V gene TRBV19 combines with J gene TRBJ2-1; TRBD2 is a possible D gene (7 bases). V lost 7 bases, J lost 5 bases, and 15 bases lay in between. The V gene's germline CDR1 is LNHDA and CDR2 SQIVND (reference sequence). This CDR3 is built from 14 residues.